Reported below is one T cell receptor (beta chain). Its target is not known. The sample originates from a study of T cell repertoires in cytomegalovirus infection. TCRdb processed the reads anew with MiXCR; each CDR3 protein has one entry. The table lists roughly 120,000 distinct CDR3 sequences, more than 25% of them singletons. Germline CDR1 and CDR2: MNHNS and SASEGT. The CDR3 spans 14 residues. The V gene lost 5 bases and the J gene lost 5 bases, with 16 bases spanning the gap. The sequence was collected from a human donor in good health (CMV status not recorded). Some clones in this sample may be carry-over from other donors' samples. The specimen was CD8+ T cells from cultured PBMCs, collected from culture after CMV antigen stimulation. This sequence joins TRBV6-1 and TRBJ2-7; unclear D gene. The CDR3 loop reads CASSYTAGLDEQYF. CDR3 nucleotides: TGTGCCAGCAGTTACACAGCAGGATTGGACGAGCAGTACTTC.